These 6 T cell receptor beta chains originate from one sample sequenced in a study of T-cell reconstitution after alpha-beta-depleted transplantation in children. This sample's TCRbeta library carried unique molecular identifier barcodes. TCRdb itself ran the PCR reads through MiXCR, one entry per CDR3 protein. Found here are some 550,000 distinct CDR3 sequences, 23% of them singletons; the top ten hold approximately 14%. This specimen was PBMCs, mostly from graft donor cells, taken 360 days after TCRalphabeta/CD19-depleted stem cell transplant. The receptors originated from a boy in the first two years of life who had a stem cell transplant for acute myeloid leukemia, so the T cells may come from the graft donor.

The chain couples TRBV19 to TRBJ2-7; TRBD1 agrees at 7 bases. The V gene's germline CDR1 is LNHDA and CDR2 SQIVND (reference sequence). This CDR3 is 10 amino acids long. The V and J ends lost 10 bases and 12 bases, in that order; junction bases with no gene match: 9. In nucleotides, the CDR3 is TGTGCCAAAGGACAGGATGAAGGGTACGTC. Residues: CAKGQDEGYV.

This clonotype was detected only a few times. This chain links TRBV12-3 or TRBV12-4 with TRBJ1-3, with 9 bases that match TRBD1. V dropped 3 bases and J dropped 1; count of bases not matched to a gene: 1. The length of the CDR3 is 15 residues. The chain's CDR3 is CASSFDRGSGNTIYF. As DNA, the CDR3 is TGTGCCAGCAGTTTTGACAGGGGGTCTGGAAACACCATATATTTT.

CDR3 sequence: CASSPREHSNQPQHF. As DNA, the CDR3 is TGTGCCAGCAGCCCTCGGGAGCATAGCAATCAGCCCCAGCATTTT. The J gene is TRBJ1-5, the V gene TRBV12-3 or TRBV12-4; unclear D gene. V was shortened by 6 bases and J by 0 bases, with 12 bases between the two germline ends. The CDR3 is 15 amino acids.

This clonotype was recorded a few times. The chain carries TRBV27 and TRBJ2-2, with D perhaps matching TRBD2 (6 bases). The CDR3 has 15 residues. Between the trimmed V and J ends, which lost 5 bases and 2 bases, there was a span of 12 bases. Germline V lookup: CDR1 MNHEY, CDR2 SMNVEV (reference sequence). The chain's CDR3 is CASSQIAANTGELFF. CDR3 sequence (DNA): TGTGCCAGCAGTCAAATAGCGGCTAACACCGGGGAGCTGTTTTTT.

Ten or more counts support this clonotype. The rearrangement joins TRBV6-1 to TRBJ2-7; weak D call: TRBD2 (5 bases). Germline V gives CDR1 MNHNS, CDR2 SASEGT. Trimming took off 3 bases at V and 3 bases at J, with 9 bases between the two ends. The CDR3 is 13 amino acids. The CDR3 region is CASSDLGVYEQYV. Here the CDR3 DNA reads TGTGCCAGCAGTGATCTGGGAGTCTACGAGCAGTACGTC.

This chain connects TRBV6-2 or TRBV6-3 to TRBJ2-1; D is ambiguous. Looked up from germline, CDR1 is MNHEY and CDR2 is SVGEGT. V lost 7 bases, J lost 4 bases, and 11 bases lay in between. The CDR3 is 13 residues long. This chain's CDR3 is CASTSMGYNEQFF. For the CDR3, the DNA is TGTGCCAGCACCTCAATGGGTTACAATGAGCAGTTCTTC.